The subject of this entry is one TCR beta chain. As yet, its antigen is unknown. Profiled with immunoSEQ multiplex PCR; TCRdb holds only in-frame clones, not every one. The sample has 95,000 to 120,000 clones, 85% to 95% seen once. The data belong to a study of brain T cells in children with intractable seizures. Study-level points and caveats: Clones missing pre-surgery may reflect undersampling of that blood sample.

V dropped 4 bases and J dropped 6; count of bases not matched to a gene: 3. CDR3 length equals 13 residues. The sequenced cases were selected for having the highest brain T cell transcript signatures. The clonotype comes from a boy younger than two with hemimegalencephaly and intractable seizures. The chain is built from TRBV12-3 or TRBV12-4 and TRBJ1-5, with 7 bases lining up with TRBD1. The source was peripheral blood, collected at surgery. CDR3: CASSSDRAQPQHF. CDR3 nucleotides: TGTGCCAGCAGTTCTGACAGGGCTCAGCCCCAGCATTTT.